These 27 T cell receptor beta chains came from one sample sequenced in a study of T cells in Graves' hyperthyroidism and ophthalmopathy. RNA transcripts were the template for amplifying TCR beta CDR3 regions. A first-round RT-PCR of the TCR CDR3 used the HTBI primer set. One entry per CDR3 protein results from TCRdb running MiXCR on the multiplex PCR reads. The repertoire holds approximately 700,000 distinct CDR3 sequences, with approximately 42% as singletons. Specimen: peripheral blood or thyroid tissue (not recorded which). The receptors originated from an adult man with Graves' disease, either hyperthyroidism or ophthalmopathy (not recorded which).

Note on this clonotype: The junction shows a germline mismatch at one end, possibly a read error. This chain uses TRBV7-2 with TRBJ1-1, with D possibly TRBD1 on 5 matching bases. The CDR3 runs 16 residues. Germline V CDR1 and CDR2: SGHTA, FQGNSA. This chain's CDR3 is CASSQSPGTELFQAFF. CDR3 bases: TGCGCCAGCAGCCAAAGTCCCGGGACCGAGCTTTTTCAAGCTTTCTTT.

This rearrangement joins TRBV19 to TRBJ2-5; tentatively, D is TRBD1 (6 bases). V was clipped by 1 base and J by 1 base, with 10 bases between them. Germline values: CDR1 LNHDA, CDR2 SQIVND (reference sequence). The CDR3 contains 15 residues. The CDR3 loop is CASSIVTGSQETQYF. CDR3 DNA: TGTGCCAGTAGTATAGTTACAGGGAGCCAAGAGACCCAGTACTTC.

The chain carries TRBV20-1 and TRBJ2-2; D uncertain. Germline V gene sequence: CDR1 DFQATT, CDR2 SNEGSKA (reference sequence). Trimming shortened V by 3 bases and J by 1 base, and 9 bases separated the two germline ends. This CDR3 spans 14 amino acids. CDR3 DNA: TGCAGTGCTAGCCCCCTCGTGAACACCGGGGAGCTGTTTTTT. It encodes CSASPLVNTGELFF.

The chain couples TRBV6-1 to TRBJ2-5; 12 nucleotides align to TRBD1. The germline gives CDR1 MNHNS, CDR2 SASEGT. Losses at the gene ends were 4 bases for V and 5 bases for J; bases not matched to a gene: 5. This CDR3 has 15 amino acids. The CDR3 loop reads CASSAGTGGWETQYF. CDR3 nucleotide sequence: TGTGCCAGCAGTGCCGGGACAGGGGGCTGGGAGACCCAGTACTTC.

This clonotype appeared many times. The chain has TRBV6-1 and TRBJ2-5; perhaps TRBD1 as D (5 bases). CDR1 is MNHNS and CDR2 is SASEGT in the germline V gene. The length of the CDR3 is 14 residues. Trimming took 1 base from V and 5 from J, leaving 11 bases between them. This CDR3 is CASSEVTVRETQYF. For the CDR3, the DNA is TGTGCCAGCAGTGAAGTGACAGTAAGGGAGACCCAGTACTTC.

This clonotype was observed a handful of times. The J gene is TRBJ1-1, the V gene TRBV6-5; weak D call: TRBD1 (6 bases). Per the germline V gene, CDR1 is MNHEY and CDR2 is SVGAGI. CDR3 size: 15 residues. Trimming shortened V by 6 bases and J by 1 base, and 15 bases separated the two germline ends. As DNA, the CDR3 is TGTGCCAGCAGATCGGGGGGCGTATCGAACACTGAAGCTTTCTTT. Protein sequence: CASRSGGVSNTEAFF.

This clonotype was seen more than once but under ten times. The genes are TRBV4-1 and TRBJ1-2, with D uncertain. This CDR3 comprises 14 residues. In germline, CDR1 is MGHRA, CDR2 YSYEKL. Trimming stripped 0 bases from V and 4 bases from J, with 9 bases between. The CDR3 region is CASSQEGQSYGYTF. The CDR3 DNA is TGCGCCAGCAGCCAAGAAGGCCAGTCCTATGGCTACACCTTC.

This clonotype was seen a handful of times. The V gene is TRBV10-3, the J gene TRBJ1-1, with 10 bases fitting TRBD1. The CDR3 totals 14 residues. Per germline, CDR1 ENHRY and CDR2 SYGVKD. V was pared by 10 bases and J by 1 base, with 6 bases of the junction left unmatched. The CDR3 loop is CASLGQGGNTEAFF. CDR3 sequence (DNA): TGTGCCAGCCTTGGACAGGGGGGGAACACTGAAGCTTTCTTT.

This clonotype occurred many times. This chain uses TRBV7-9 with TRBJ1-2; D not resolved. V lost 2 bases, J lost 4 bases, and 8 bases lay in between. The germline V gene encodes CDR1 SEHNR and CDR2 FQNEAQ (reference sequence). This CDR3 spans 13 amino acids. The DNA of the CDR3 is TGTGCCAGCAGCTTAAGGGCCCTCTATGGCTACACCTTC. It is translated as CASSLRALYGYTF.

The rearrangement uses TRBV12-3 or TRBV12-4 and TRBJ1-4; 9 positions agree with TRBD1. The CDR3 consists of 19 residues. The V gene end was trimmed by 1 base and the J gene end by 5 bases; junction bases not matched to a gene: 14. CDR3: CASSLGQGQGFFLNEKLFF. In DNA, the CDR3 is TGTGCCAGCAGTTTAGGGCAGGGACAGGGATTCTTTTTAAATGAAAAACTGTTTTTT.

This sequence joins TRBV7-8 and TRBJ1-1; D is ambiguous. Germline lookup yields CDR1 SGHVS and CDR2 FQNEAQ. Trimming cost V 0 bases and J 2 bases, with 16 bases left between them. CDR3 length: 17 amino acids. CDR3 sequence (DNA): TGTGCCAGCAGCTTAGCGGGGTATAAGGGTATAAACACTGAAGCTTTCTTT. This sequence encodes CASSLAGYKGINTEAFF. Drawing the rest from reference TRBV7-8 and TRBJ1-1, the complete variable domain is GAGVSQSPRYKVAKRGQDVALRCDPISGHVSLFWYQQALGQGPEFLTYFQNEAQLDKSGLPSDRFFAERPEGSVSTLKIQRTQQEDSAVYLCASSLAGYKGINTEAFFGQGTRLTVV.

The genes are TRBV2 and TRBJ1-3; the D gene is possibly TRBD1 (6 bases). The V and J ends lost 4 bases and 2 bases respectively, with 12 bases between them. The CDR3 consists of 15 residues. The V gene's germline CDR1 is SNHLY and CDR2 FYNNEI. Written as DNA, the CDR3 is TGTGCCAGCAGTGTGGACAGAAACACTGGAAACACCATATATTTT. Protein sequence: CASSVDRNTGNTIYF.

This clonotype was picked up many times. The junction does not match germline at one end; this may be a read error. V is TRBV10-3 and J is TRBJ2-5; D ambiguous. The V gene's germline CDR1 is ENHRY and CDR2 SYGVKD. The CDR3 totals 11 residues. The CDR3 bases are TGTGCCAGCAGTCCCAGCGAGACCCAGTACTTC. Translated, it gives CASSPSETQYF.

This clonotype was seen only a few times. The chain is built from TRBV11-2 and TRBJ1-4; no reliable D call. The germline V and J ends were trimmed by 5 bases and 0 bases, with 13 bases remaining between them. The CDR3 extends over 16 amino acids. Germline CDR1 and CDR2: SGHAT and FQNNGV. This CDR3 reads CASSQDVGATNEKLFF. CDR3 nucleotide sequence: TGTGCCAGCAGCCAAGACGTCGGAGCAACTAATGAAAAACTGTTTTTT.

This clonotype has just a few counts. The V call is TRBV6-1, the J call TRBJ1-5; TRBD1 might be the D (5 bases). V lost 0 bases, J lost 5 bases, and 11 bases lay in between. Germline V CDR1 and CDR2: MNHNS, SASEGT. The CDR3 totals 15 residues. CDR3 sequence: CASSEAGGNYQPQHF. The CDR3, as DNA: TGTGCCAGCAGTGAAGCGGGGGGGAATTATCAGCCCCAGCATTTT.

CDR3 sequence reads: CASKEGLAGGYEQYF. Here the CDR3 DNA reads TGTGCCAGCAAGGAAGGACTAGCGGGGGGGTACGAGCAGTACTTC. This rearrangement joins TRBV7-9 to TRBJ2-7, with TRBD2 matching 15 bases. After removal of 7 bases from V and 4 bases from J, the junction contained 5 bases not matched to a gene. Germline CDR1 SEHNR, CDR2 FQNEAQ (reference sequence). This CDR3 contains 15 residues.

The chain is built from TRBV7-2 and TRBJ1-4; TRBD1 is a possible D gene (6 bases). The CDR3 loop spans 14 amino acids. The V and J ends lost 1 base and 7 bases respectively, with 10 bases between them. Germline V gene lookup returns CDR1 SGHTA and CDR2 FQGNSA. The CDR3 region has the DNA TGTGCCAGCAGCTTAGACGGGGGCGTTGAAAAACTGTTTTTT. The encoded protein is CASSLDGGVEKLFF.

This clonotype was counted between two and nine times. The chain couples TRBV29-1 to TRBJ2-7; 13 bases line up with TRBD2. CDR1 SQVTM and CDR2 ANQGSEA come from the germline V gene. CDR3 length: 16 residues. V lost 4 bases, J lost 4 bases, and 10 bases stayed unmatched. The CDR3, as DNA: TGCAGCGTTGCTTCGTTGACTAGCGGGAGGTTGTACGAGCAGTACTTC. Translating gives CSVASLTSGRLYEQYF.

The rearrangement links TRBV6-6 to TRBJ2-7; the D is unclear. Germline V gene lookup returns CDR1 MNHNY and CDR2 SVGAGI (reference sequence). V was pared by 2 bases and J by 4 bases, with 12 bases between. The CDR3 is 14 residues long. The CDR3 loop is CASSYPKPPYEQYF. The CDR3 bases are TGTGCCAGCAGTTACCCGAAACCCCCATACGAGCAGTACTTC.

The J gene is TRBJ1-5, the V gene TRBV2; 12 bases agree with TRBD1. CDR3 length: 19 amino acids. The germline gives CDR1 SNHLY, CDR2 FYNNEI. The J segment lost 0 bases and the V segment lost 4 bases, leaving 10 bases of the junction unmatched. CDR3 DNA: TGTGCCAGCAGTGCAGGGACAGGGGGCCTCCGCTATAGCAATCAGCCCCAGCATTTT. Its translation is CASSAGTGGLRYSNQPQHF.

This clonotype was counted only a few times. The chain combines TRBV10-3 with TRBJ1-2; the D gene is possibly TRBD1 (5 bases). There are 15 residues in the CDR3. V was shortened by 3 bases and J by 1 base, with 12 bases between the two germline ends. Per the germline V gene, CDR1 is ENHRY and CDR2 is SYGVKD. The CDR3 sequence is CAISDPGPINYGYTF. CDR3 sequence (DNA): TGTGCCATCAGTGACCCGGGACCGATTAACTATGGCTACACCTTC.

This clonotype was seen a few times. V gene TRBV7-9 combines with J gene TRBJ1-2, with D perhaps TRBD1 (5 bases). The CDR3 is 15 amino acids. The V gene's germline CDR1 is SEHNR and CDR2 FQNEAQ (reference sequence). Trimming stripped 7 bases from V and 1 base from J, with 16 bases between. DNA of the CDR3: TGTGCCAGCACCATTGTGGGGGTCTATAACTATGGCTACACCTTC. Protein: CASTIVGVYNYGYTF.

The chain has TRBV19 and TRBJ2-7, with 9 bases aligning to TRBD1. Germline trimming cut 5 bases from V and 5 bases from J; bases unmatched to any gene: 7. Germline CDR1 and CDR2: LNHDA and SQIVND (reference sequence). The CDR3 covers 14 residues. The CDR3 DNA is TGTGCCAGTAGTCCCGGGACAGGGTACCACGAGCAGTACTTC. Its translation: CASSPGTGYHEQYF. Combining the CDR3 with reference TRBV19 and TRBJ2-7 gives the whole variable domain DGGITQSPKYLFRKEGQNVTLSCEQNLNHDAMYWYRQDPGQGLRLIYYSQIVNDFQKGDIAEGYSVSREKKESFPLTVTSAQKNPTAFYLCASSPGTGYHEQYFGPGTRLTVT.

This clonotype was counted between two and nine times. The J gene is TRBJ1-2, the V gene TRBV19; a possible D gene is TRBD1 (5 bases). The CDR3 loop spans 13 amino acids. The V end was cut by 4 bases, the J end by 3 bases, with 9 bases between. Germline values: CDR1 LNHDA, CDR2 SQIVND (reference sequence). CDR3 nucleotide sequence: TGTGCCAGTAGTAAGACAGAAGACTATGGCTACACCTTC. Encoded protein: CASSKTEDYGYTF. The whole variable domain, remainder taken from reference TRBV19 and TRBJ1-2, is DGGITQSPKYLFRKEGQNVTLSCEQNLNHDAMYWYRQDPGQGLRLIYYSQIVNDFQKGDIAEGYSVSREKKESFPLTVTSAQKNPTAFYLCASSKTEDYGYTFGSGTRLTVV.

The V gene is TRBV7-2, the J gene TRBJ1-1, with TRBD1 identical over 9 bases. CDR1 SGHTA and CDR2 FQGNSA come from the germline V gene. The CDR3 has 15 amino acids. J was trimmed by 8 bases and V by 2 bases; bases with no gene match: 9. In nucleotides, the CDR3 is TGTGCCAGCAGCTTATTGTACAGGGGGCGAAGGGAAGCTTTCTTT. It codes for CASSLLYRGRREAFF.

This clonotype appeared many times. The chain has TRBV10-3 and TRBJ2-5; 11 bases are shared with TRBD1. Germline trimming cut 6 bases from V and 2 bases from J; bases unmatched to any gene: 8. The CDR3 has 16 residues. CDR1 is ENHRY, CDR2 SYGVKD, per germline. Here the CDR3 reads CAIREGTGGKQETQYF. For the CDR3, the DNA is TGTGCCATCAGGGAAGGGACAGGGGGTAAACAAGAGACCCAGTACTTC.

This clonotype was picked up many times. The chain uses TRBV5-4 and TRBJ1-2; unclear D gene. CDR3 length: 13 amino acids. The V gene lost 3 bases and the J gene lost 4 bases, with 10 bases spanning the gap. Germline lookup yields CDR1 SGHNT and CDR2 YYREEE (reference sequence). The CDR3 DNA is TGTGCCAGCAGCTGGTCGGGTGCCTATGGCTACACCTTC. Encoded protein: CASSWSGAYGYTF. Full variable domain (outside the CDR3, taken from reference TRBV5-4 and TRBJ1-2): ETGVTQSPTHLIKTRGQQVTLRCSSQSGHNTVSWYQQALGQGPQFIFQYYREEENGRGNFPPRFSGLQFPNYSSELNVNALELDDSALYLCASSWSGAYGYTFGSGTRLTVV.